This is a list of T cell receptor beta chains from one sample in a study of blood T cells in healthy people across ages. MiXCR, applied by TCRdb to the 5' RACE reads, yields one record per CDR3 protein. Found here are over 1,200,000 distinct CDR3 sequences, 55% to 75% of them singletons; the top ten hold 6.7%. Input material: blood. The receptors come from a man aged 18 to 29 in good health. The conserved cysteine and the conserved F or W are not part of the CDR3 here. Fields, in order: V gene, clone size, CDR3 protein. The size field is filled for only some rows; it gives once, few, many or a size class.

V gene: TRBV12-3/TRBV12-4; clone size: -; CDR3 protein: ASSPSRSSPLH
V gene: TRBV29-1; clone size: few; CDR3 protein: SVERGGPYEQY
V gene: TRBV4-3; clone size: -; CDR3 protein: ASSQGGSNRPPYEQY
V gene: TRBV20-1; clone size: few; CDR3 protein: SARDLVYEQY
V gene: TRBV20-1; clone size: -; CDR3 protein: SALKGGYT
V gene: TRBV12-3/TRBV12-4; clone size: few; CDR3 protein: ASRLDSTSYNEQF
V gene: TRBV24-1; clone size: -; CDR3 protein: ATRPLTYSGCRETQY
V gene: TRBV13; clone size: -; CDR3 protein: ASSPPPPGGLEDEQF
V gene: TRBV20-1; clone size: few; CDR3 protein: SARDLRSYEQY
V gene: TRBV4-1; clone size: -; CDR3 protein: ASSQVQGGGEAF
V gene: TRBV11-2; clone size: few; CDR3 protein: ASRKAQPGQGTDTQY
V gene: TRBV2; clone size: -; CDR3 protein: ASSLEGGWQPQH
V gene: TRBV6-2/TRBV6-3; clone size: -; CDR3 protein: ASSYPSGEETQY
V gene: TRBV4-1; clone size: -; CDR3 protein: ASSQTIWPNNEKLF
V gene: TRBV28; clone size: few; CDR3 protein: ASSPTDRAFTDTQY
V gene: TRBV29-1; clone size: -; CDR3 protein: SVVRAETQF
V gene: TRBV4-3; clone size: -; CDR3 protein: ASSQDAFWTGRDTGELF
V gene: TRBV25-1; clone size: -; CDR3 protein: ASSDERGDLDEQF
V gene: TRBV28; clone size: -; CDR3 protein: ASSSLEGRGTEAF
V gene: TRBV20-1; clone size: few; CDR3 protein: SAGTGVYYEQY
V gene: TRBV20-1; clone size: few; CDR3 protein: SARDWGSNQPQH
V gene: TRBV4-2; clone size: -; CDR3 protein: ASSQEEGAQY
V gene: TRBV7-2; clone size: -; CDR3 protein: ASSLWGGRQETQY
V gene: TRBV5-6; clone size: -; CDR3 protein: ASSLAGTLYNEQF
V gene: TRBV7-2; clone size: -; CDR3 protein: ASSLMVAMNTEAF
V gene: TRBV5-1; clone size: once; CDR3 protein: ASGTGGYNEQF
V gene: TRBV5-6; clone size: -; CDR3 protein: ASSLRSGGTDTQY
V gene: TRBV10-3; clone size: -; CDR3 protein: AIRDGLAEQETQY
V gene: TRBV27; clone size: -; CDR3 protein: ASSGTGLNYGYT
V gene: TRBV2; clone size: -; CDR3 protein: ASNLRGGLGDEQF
V gene: TRBV7-9; clone size: -; CDR3 protein: ASSPRDRVDEQY
V gene: TRBV5-1; clone size: -; CDR3 protein: ASSLVPGPTQAGTQY
V gene: TRBV19; clone size: -; CDR3 protein: ASSTPPSGRLYQETQY
V gene: TRBV4-1; clone size: once; CDR3 protein: ASSQQSGTRAYEQY
V gene: TRBV7-6; clone size: -; CDR3 protein: ASSLGFRAGPDTQY
V gene: TRBV5-1; clone size: -; CDR3 protein: ASSLAFEGGRSSGANVLT
V gene: TRBV27; clone size: few; CDR3 protein: ASSLNDQETQY
V gene: TRBV6-1; clone size: -; CDR3 protein: AGGGQF
V gene: TRBV24-1; clone size: -; CDR3 protein: ATRGRYNEQF
V gene: TRBV2; clone size: -; CDR3 protein: ASIRLQGAETQY
V gene: TRBV29-1; clone size: once; CDR3 protein: SIRTDRASSRNIQY
V gene: TRBV29-1; clone size: -; CDR3 protein: SVKDRGTEAF
V gene: TRBV2; clone size: -; CDR3 protein: ASIVTPAGELF
V gene: TRBV19; clone size: -; CDR3 protein: ASMPATNEKLF
V gene: TRBV5-1; clone size: -; CDR3 protein: ASSFGGQAEQY
V gene: TRBV20-1; clone size: -; CDR3 protein: SRRGRTVDEQY
V gene: TRBV7-8; clone size: -; CDR3 protein: ASSPRQTGLSNTGELF
V gene: TRBV9; clone size: -; CDR3 protein: ASSVVDSGEQY
V gene: TRBV6-6; clone size: few; CDR3 protein: ASSYRTGVEQY
V gene: TRBV7-9; clone size: -; CDR3 protein: ASSLRRAGGGETQY
V gene: TRBV7-2; clone size: -; CDR3 protein: ASSLGWKTQY
V gene: TRBV3-1; clone size: few; CDR3 protein: ASSPGTSIPYEQY
V gene: TRBV5-1; clone size: -; CDR3 protein: ASSPEITRTVGNQPQH
V gene: TRBV7-9; clone size: few; CDR3 protein: ASSPRAVTNEKLF
V gene: TRBV12-5; clone size: -; CDR3 protein: ASALTGGSYEQY
V gene: TRBV12-3/TRBV12-4; clone size: -; CDR3 protein: ASSPTRLITRAGQPQH
V gene: TRBV11-2; clone size: -; CDR3 protein: ASRKGISYGQY
V gene: TRBV6-1; clone size: few; CDR3 protein: ASSELGQIYEQY
V gene: TRBV20-1; clone size: -; CDR3 protein: SASLRGLASYAQY
V gene: TRBV11-1; clone size: few; CDR3 protein: ASSSTPPDQETQY